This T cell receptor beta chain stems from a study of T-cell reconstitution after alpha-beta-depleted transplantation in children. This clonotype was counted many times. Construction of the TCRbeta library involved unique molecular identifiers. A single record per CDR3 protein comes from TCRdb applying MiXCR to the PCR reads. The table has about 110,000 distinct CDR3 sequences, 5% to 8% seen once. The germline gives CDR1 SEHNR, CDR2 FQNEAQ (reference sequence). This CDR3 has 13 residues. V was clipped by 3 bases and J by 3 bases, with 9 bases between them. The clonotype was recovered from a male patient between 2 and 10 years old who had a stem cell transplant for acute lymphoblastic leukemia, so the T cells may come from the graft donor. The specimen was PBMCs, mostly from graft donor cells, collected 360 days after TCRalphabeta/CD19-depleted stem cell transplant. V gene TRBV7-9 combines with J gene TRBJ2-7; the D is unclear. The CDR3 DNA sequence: TGTGCCAGCAGCTTGGGAAGGAACTACGAGCAGTACTTC. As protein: CASSLGRNYEQYF.